This T cell receptor beta chain was observed in a study of blood T cells in healthy people across ages (dated by TCRdb to between 2015 and 2016). About the full investigation: In model experiments, template switching captured roughly one uniquely barcoded TCR beta cDNA molecule for every two T cells. Using the same blood draw, the study looked at two additional independent replicas of 1 million unique cDNA reads for two donors, one aged 18 to 29 and the other aged 80 or older. To avoid experimental bias, donors of different ages were spread randomly across the sequencing lanes. The donors were divided into four age groups: young (average around 16 years), middle-aged (approximately 42), aged (62) and long-lived (82). Age-related changes in TCR beta repertoire diversity were measured in the study by deep sequencing normalized with unique cDNA molecular identifiers.

In its sample, this clonotype was seen a few times. Its specific antigen is unknown. No qualities accompany the bases; no much larger clone lies one base away. The paper as a whole reports these results and caveats: The percentage of naive T cells measured by flow cytometry correlated strongly with observed TCR beta diversity. Compared with the aged group, more naive CD4+ T cells, fewer expanded clones and increased TCR diversity were shown by the long-lived group, suggesting age selection. Estimates of total diversity based on one million sequenced T cells were regarded as lower bounds and as underestimates. Observed TCR beta diversity per million T cells fell roughly linearly with age, and a significant reduction was already apparent by age around 44. Donor CMV infection status was unknown, potentially confounding age-related changes in expanded clonotypes. Bulk unsorted PBMC profiling prevented conclusive comparison of naive and antigen-experienced compartments.

The library was produced with 5' RACE. Instrument used: Illumina HiSeq 2500. A second roughly 6 to 12 cycle PCR used a sample-barcoded 5' primer and a J-beta primer mix. A template-switch 5' adaptor carrying 12 random nucleotides introduced a unique molecular identifier onto each TCR beta cDNA molecule. Each sample yielded at least 3 million CDR3-containing paired-end reads. The Mint cDNA synthesis kit, primed by a TRBC-specific oligonucleotide, was used to synthesize first-strand cDNA from all RNA. After uracil-DNA glycosylase treatment, a first 18-cycle PCR used universal primers M1SS and BC2_uni_R on all cDNA. Per the authors' processing: Normalization of each sample was performed by random selection of 1 million high-quality reads, each carrying a distinct molecular identifier. Instead of being binned into consensus sequences, reads that shared molecular identifiers were thrown out. CDR3 identification, clonotype clustering and error correction used MiTCR with a Q25 quality threshold and the strictest error-elimination algorithm. A nonparametric unseen species model with Euler transformation was used to estimate a lower bound on total TCR beta diversity. TCRdb reanalyzed the raw reads on its own, using fastp at Q25 for trimming and MiXCR for clone calling, and kept in-frame beta chains. Under each unique CDR3 protein, matching rows form one entry showing the most common genes and DNA. The V and J calls here are based on TCRdb, not the publication. Recorded for this sample are about 680,000 distinct CDR3 sequences; more than 40% of them occurred a single time. Of the sample, around 32% falls within the top ten clones.

The roughly 42 donors, aged about 6 to 95 years, were systemically healthy Caucasian individuals from Russia. Each donor gave roughly 9 milliliters of peripheral blood, drawn into EDTA-treated Vacutainer tubes. Ficoll-Paque density-gradient centrifugation was used to isolate PBMCs, with at least 6 million per sample. Total RNA was extracted from PBMCs with Trizol reagent, with at least 5 micrograms obtained per sample. For every donor, flow cytometry on a PBMC aliquot measured the percentage of naive CD45RAhigh/CD27high T cells. V drops 6 bases and J drops 1 base, leaving 16 bases in between. Measured from the cysteine to the phenylalanine, the CDR3 is 15 residues long. The kept DNA is CDR3 alone, 45 bases in frame from the first base. CDR1 and CDR2 are read off the germline V gene as SGHRS and YFSETQ.

Sequenced material: blood. This clonotype was obtained from a woman aged 55 to 70 in good health. The chain couples TRBV5-1 to TRBJ1-1, and possibly TRBD1, on 5 matching bases. The DNA sequence is given as TGCGCCAGCACTACTGGGGGGGGGTGGAACACTGAAGCTTTCTTT. Its translation reads: CASTTGGGWNTEAFF.